This T cell receptor beta chain was captured in a study of blood T cell repertoires in COVID-19. Study as a whole: Donors in the United States, Italy and Spain gave samples during acute or convalescent COVID-19. The analysed material was cDNA or gDNA that came from T cells, B-cell-depleted T cells, or PBMCs.

The table lists this clone with a count of one. Authors' methods: Reference gene primer amplification in the assay estimated nucleated cell counts. TCRdb's copy holds only in-frame clones and misses some; the assay was immunoSEQ multiplex PCR. V, J and clone size reflect that table, while D and trimming were determined from the DNA. The repertoire includes over 100,000 clones, around 90% of them detected once, and about 1.1% sits in the top ten. The CDR3 totals 15 residues. V was clipped by 1 base and J by 1 base; unmatched bases: 1. Germline loops: CDR1 LGHNA, CDR2 YSLEER. Sequenced input: peripheral blood. The chain recombines TRBV4-3 with TRBJ2-7; TRBD1 agrees at 10 bases. This receptor was taken from a human donor in a cohort sampled during active COVID-19. CDR3 sequence: CASSQGTGGSYEQYF. The CDR3 DNA reads as TGCGCCAGCAGCCAAGGGACAGGGGGATCCTACGAGCAGTACTTC.